Below, one TCR beta chain is given with its context. The data were obtained in a study of blood T cell repertoires in COVID-19. In the study overall: The United States, Italy and Spain provided the acute and convalescent COVID-19 samples. T cells, B-cell-depleted T cells, or PBMCs provided the cDNA or gDNA that served as material.

Patients in Seattle were enrolled during active infection, then followed longitudinally. Per the authors' pipeline: Cell counts per sample came from amplifying reference gene primers. Here immunoSEQ multiplex PCR was the method, and the copy in TCRdb shows in-frame clones only, minus some. The V and J calls and clone size were taken over from that table, and D and trimming were inferred from the DNA. The sample yields a few hundred thousand clones, more than 75% seen once. This CDR3 comprises 16 residues. Deletions cut 5 bases from V and 0 bases from J, with 14 bases between. Germline loops: CDR1 SGHTA, CDR2 FQGNSA.

Specimen: peripheral blood. The chain links TRBV7-2 to TRBJ1-5; perhaps TRBD1 as D (6 bases). The TCR originated in a woman aged 55-69 years with COVID-19, enrolled during active disease. CDR3: CASSPGPGASNQPQHF. In nucleotides, the CDR3 is TGTGCCAGCAGCCCGGGACCAGGGGCTAGCAATCAGCCCCAGCATTTT.